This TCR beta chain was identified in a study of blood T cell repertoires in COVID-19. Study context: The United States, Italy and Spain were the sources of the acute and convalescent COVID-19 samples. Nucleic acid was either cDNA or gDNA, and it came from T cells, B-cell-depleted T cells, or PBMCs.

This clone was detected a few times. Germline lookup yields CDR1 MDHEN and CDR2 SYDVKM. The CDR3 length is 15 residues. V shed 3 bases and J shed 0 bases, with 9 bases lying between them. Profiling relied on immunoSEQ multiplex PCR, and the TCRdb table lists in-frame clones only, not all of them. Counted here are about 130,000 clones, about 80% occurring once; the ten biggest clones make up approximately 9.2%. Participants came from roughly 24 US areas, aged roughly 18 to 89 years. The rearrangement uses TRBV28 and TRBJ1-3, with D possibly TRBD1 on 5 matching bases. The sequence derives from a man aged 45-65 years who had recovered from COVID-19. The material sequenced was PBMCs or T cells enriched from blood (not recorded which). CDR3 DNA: TGTGCCAGCAGTTTTGCTGACAGCTCTGGAAACACCATATATTTT. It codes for CASSFADSSGNTIYF.